This T cell receptor (beta chain) is drawn from a study of T cell repertoires and HLA-DP antigens. CDR1 and CDR2 (germline): SNHLY, FYNNEI. The ends were cut back, 4 bases at V and 0 bases at J, with 19 bases in the middle. The CDR3 is made up of 18 amino acids. Details on this clone: What it binds is not known.

The repertoire was sequenced with immunoSEQ multiplex PCR; TCRdb's copy has only in-frame clones and lacks some. The sample includes around 110,000 clones, roughly 92% of them seen just once. The rearrangement joins TRBV2 to TRBJ2-1; a weak D match, TRBD2 (7 bases). Sequencing used CD4+ T cells from PBMCs. The clonotype was recovered from a woman under 30 in good health and CMV-seronegative. The chain's CDR3 is CASSGGGARLGSYNEQFF. The DNA for the CDR3 is TGTGCCAGCAGTGGAGGGGGGGCTCGACTGGGCTCCTACAATGAGCAGTTCTTC. The full variable domain, completed using reference TRBV2 and TRBJ2-1, is EPEVTQTPSHQVTQMGQEVILRCVPISNHLYFYWYRQILGQKVEFLVSFYNNEISEKSEIFDDQFSVERPDGSNFTLKIRSTKLEDSAMYFCASSGGGARLGSYNEQFFGPGTRLTVL.